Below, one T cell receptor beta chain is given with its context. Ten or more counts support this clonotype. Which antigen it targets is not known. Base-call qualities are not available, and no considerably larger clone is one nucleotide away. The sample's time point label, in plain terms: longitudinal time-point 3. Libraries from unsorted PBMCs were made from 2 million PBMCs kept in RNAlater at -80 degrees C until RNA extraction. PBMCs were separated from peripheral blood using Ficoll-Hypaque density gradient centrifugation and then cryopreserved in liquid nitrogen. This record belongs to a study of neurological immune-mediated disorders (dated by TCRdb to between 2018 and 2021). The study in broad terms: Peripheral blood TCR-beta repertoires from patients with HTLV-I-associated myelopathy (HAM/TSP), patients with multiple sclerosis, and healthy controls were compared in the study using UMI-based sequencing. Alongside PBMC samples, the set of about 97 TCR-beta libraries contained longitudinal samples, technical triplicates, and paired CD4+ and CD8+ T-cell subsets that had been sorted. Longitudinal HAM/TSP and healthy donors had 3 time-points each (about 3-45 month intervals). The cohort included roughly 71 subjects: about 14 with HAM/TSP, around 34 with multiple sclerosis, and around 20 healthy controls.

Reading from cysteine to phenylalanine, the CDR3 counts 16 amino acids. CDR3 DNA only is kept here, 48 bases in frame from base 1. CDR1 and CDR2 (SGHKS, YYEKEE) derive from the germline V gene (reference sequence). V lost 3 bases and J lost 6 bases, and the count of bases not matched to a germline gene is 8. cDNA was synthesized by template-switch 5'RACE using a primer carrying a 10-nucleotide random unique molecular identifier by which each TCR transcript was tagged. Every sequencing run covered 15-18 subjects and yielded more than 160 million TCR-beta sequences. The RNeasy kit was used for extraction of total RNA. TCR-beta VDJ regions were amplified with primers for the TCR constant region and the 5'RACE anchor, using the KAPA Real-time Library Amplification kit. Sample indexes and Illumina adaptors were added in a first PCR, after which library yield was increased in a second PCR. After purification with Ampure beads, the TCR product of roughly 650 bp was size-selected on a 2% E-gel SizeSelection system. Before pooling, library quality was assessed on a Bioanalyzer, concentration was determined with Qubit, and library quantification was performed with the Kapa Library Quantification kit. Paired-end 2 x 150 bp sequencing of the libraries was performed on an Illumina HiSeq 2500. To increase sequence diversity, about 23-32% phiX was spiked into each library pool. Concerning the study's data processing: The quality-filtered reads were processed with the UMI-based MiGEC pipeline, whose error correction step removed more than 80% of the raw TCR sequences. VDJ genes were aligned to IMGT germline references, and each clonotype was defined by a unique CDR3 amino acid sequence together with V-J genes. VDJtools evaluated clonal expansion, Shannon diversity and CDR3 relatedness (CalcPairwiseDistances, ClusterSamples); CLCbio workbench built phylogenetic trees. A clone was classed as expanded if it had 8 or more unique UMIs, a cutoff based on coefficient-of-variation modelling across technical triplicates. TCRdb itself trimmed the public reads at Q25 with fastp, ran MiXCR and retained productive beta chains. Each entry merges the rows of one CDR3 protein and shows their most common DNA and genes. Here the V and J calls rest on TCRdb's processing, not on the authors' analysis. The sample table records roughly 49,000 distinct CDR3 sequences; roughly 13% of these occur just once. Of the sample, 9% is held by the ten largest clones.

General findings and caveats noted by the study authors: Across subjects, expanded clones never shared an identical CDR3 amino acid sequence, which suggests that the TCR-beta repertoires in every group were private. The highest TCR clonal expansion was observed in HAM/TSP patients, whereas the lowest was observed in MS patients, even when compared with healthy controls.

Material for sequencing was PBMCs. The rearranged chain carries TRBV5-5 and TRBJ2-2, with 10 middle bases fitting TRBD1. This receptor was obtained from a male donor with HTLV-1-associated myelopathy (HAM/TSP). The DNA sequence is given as TGTGCCAGCAGCTGGGAACCGGGACAGGGGTCCGGGGAGCTGTTTTTT. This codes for CASSWEPGQGSGELFF.